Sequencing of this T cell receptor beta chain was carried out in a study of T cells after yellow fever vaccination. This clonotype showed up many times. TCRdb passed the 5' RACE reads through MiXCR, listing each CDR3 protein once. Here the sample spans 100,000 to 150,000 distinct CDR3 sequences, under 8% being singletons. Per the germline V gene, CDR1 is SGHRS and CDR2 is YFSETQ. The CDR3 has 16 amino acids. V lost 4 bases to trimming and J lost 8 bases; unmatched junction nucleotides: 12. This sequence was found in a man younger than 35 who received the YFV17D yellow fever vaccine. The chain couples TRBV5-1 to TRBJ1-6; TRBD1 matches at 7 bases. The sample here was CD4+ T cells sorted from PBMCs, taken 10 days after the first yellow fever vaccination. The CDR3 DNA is TGCGCCAGCAGCCGACCGGGAGGGGGCGGTGATTCACCCCTCCACTTT. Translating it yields CASSRPGGGGDSPLHF.